Below are 16 T cell receptor beta chains sequenced from a single sample in a study of CD8+CD57+ T cells in acquired aplastic anemia. Patients chosen for sequencing had CD8+CD57+ cells that had expanded, as shown by flow cytometry. TCR beta VDJ and CDR3 were profiled, and genomic DNA was the template. TCRdb reprocessed the reads with MiXCR, giving one entry per CDR3 protein. The sample has under 500,000 distinct CDR3 sequences, around 30% seen once. The sequenced material came from sorted CD4+, CD8+, or CD8+CD57+ T cells (not recorded which) from PBMCs. These receptor sequences come from a human donor with aplastic anemia.

This clonotype was seen a few times. J is TRBJ1-1 and V is TRBV12-3 or TRBV12-4; D might be TRBD1 (5 bases). Trimming shortened V by 2 bases and J by 1 base, and 11 bases separated the two germline ends. CDR3 size: 15 residues. This CDR3 is CASSLLQGTNTEAFF. DNA of the CDR3: TGTGCCAGCAGTTTACTGCAGGGAACGAACACTGAAGCTTTCTTT.

Concerning this clonotype: Just one base apart from a much larger clone, this may be a read error. The V and J genes are TRBV25-1 and TRBJ1-1; possible D gene TRBD1, 5 bases. This CDR3 comprises 13 residues. V lost 10 bases and J lost 1, with 13 bases in between. Germline CDR1 and CDR2: MGHDK and SYGVNS. CDR3 nucleotides: TGTGCCAACAGGACAACACAGAACACTGAAGCTTTCTTT. Amino acids: CANRTTQNTEAFF.

Ten or more counts support this clonotype. The rearrangement links TRBV12-3 or TRBV12-4 to TRBJ2-7, with a tentative D call TRBD2 (5 bases). The CDR3 consists of 13 residues. V was shortened by 3 bases and J by 2 bases, with 8 bases between the two germline ends. In DNA form, the CDR3 reads TGTGCCAGCAGTTTCCGGGGAACCTACGAGCAGTACTTC. Its protein is CASSFRGTYEQYF.

This clonotype came up a few times. This chain links TRBV4-1 with TRBJ2-7, with D maybe TRBD2 (7 bases). The V end was cut by 4 bases, the J end by 7 bases, with 20 bases between. CDR1 is MGHRA and CDR2 is YSYEKL in the germline V gene. CDR3 length equals 15 residues. CDR3 in amino acids: CASSRAQGRGGEQYF. In DNA, the CDR3 is TGCGCCAGCAGCCGCGCACAGGGCCGGGGAGGGGAGCAGTACTTC.

Concerning this clonotype itself: Germline is not matched at one junction end, which may reflect a read error. The chain joins TRBV29-1 to TRBJ2-1; D remains ambiguous. This CDR3 is built from 14 residues. CDR1 SQVTM and CDR2 ANQGSEA come from the germline V gene. CDR3 in amino acids: CSVDWPPTYDEQFF. The CDR3 DNA reads as TGCAGCGTTGATTGGCCCCCGACCTACGATGAGCAGTTCTTC.

V is TRBV5-6 and J is TRBJ1-2; 7 nucleotides align to TRBD1. V lost 0 bases to trimming and J lost 4 bases; unmatched junction nucleotides: 6. Looked up from germline, CDR1 is SGHDT and CDR2 is YYEEEE. This CDR3 is built from 15 residues. CDR3: CASSLGQGHSYGYTF. CDR3 coding DNA: TGTGCCAGCAGCTTGGGACAGGGCCATAGCTATGGCTACACCTTC.

This clonotype was found many times. The chain links TRBV19 to TRBJ1-2; D perhaps matches TRBD1 (6 bases). Per germline, CDR1 LNHDA and CDR2 SQIVND (reference sequence). The V end lost 9 bases, the J end lost 5 bases, and 19 bases lay between the germline ends. The CDR3 is made up of 14 amino acids. DNA of the CDR3: TGTGCCAGCACCTCGACGGGGGCGCAGTATGGCTACACCTTC. It codes for CASTSTGAQYGYTF.

J is TRBJ2-7 and V is TRBV6-1; possible D gene TRBD1, 6 bases. V dropped 6 bases and J dropped 3 bases, with 18 bases sitting between them. The CDR3 runs to 15 residues. Germline-derived CDR1 and CDR2 are MNHNS and SASEGT. Here the CDR3 reads CASRTNRDIYYEQYF. CDR3 DNA: TGTGCCAGCAGGACGAACCGGGACATATACTACGAGCAGTACTTC.

The J gene is TRBJ1-1, the V gene TRBV5-1, with D perhaps TRBD1 (5 bases). The germline V gene has CDR1 SGHRS and CDR2 YFSETQ. The CDR3 sequence is 18 residues long. The V gene lost 2 bases and the J gene lost 5 bases, with 25 bases spanning the gap. The CDR3 is CASSFARKAGKNGTEAFF. The CDR3 nucleotides read TGCGCCAGCAGCTTCGCGCGTAAGGCAGGGAAGAATGGAACTGAAGCTTTCTTT.

This clonotype was seen just once. The chain carries TRBV24-1 and TRBJ1-2; D is unclear. CDR1 and CDR2 from the germline V gene are KGHDR and SFDVKD. The CDR3 extends over 13 amino acids. CDR3 sequence: CTLPEGMSYGYTF. The CDR3 DNA reads TGTACCTTACCTGAAGGGATGAGCTATGGCTACACCTTC.

This clonotype was seen many times. The V gene is TRBV29-1, the J gene TRBJ1-1, with D maybe TRBD1 (6 bases). Trimming took off 4 bases at V and 5 bases at J, with 14 bases between the two ends. The CDR3 sequence is 13 residues long. Germline V gives CDR1 SQVTM, CDR2 ANQGSEA. CDR3 in DNA: TGCAGCGTTGTAGGAGGGGGGTCAACTGAAGCTTTCTTT. Protein product: CSVVGGGSTEAFF.

This clonotype was counted many times. This rearrangement joins TRBV10-3 to TRBJ2-7; 7 bases match TRBD1. CDR1 and CDR2 (germline): ENHRY, SYGVKD. V lost 0 bases, J lost 5 bases, and 4 bases stayed unmatched. CDR3 size: 14 residues. The CDR3 spells CAISESTGSDEQYF. CDR3 coding DNA: TGTGCCATCAGTGAGTCGACAGGGAGCGACGAGCAGTACTTC.

Only a few counts were recorded for this clonotype. The chain recombines TRBV13 with TRBJ1-2, with D maybe TRBD1 (5 bases). There are 14 residues in the CDR3. Per germline, CDR1 PRHDT and CDR2 FYEKMQ (reference sequence). V lost 8 bases and J 2 bases, leaving 15 bases between the germline ends. The CDR3 loop is CASSSTGENYGYTF. The DNA of the CDR3 is TGTGCCAGCTCATCAACAGGCGAAAACTATGGCTACACCTTC.

The chain is built from TRBV7-3 and TRBJ2-3; possibly TRBD1 or TRBD2 for D (6 bases each). The CDR3 runs 14 residues. CDR1 is SGHTA and CDR2 is FQGTGA in the germline V gene. V dropped 4 bases and J dropped 1 base, with 9 bases sitting between them. The CDR3 DNA sequence: TGTGCCAGCAGCTCGGAGGGGGGCACAGATACGCAGTATTTT. Translated: CASSSEGGTDTQYF.

The gene calls are TRBV11-2 and TRBJ2-3; TRBD2 matches 9 bases. With 8 bases clipped from V and 3 bases from J, the junction kept 9 bases outside the gene matches. Germline CDR1 reads SGHAT; CDR2 reads FQNNGV. The CDR3 is 15 residues long. The CDR3 loop reads CASEGGGGGTDTQYF. The CDR3 nucleotides read TGTGCCAGCGAAGGCGGGGGGGGTGGAACAGATACGCAGTATTTT. Full variable domain (missing parts from reference TRBV11-2 and TRBJ2-3): EAGVAQSPRYKIIEKRQSVAFWCNPISGHATLYWYQQILGQGPKLLIQFQNNGVVDDSQLPKDRFSAERLKGVDSTLKIQPAKLEDSAVYLCASEGGGGGTDTQYFGPGTRLTVL.

The CDR3, as DNA: TGTGCCACCTCCGGGACGGAAGAGACCCAGTACTTC. It yields the protein CATSGTEETQYF. This chain uses TRBV10-3 with TRBJ2-5; the D call may be TRBD1 or TRBD2 (5 bases each). V was pared by 10 bases and J by 3 bases, with 12 bases between. CDR3 length: 12 amino acids. Germline V gene lookup returns CDR1 ENHRY and CDR2 SYGVKD.